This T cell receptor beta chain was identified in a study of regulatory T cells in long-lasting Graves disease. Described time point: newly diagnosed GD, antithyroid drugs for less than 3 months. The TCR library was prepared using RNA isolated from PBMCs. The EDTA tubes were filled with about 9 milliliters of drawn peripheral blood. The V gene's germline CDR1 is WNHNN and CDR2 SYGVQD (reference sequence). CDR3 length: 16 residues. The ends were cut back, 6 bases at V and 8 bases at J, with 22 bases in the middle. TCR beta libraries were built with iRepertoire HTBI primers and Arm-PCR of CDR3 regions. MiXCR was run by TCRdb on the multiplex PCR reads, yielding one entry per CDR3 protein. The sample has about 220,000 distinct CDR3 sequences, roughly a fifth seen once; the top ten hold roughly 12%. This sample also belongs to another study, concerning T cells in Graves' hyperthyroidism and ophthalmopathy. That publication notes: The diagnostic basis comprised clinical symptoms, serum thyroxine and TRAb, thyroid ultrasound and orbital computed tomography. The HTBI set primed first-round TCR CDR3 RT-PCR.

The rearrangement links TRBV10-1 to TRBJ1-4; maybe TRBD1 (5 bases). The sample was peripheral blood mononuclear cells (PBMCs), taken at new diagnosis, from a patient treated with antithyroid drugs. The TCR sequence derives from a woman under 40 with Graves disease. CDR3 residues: CASRHPMGIGGEKLFF. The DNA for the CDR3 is TGCGCCAGCAGACATCCTATGGGGATTGGGGGAGAAAAACTGTTTTTT.